This T cell receptor (beta chain) was identified during a study of CD8 T cells in ankylosing spondylitis. Study-wide results and caveats: Those disease-linked clones were CD8+; they were also relatively rare in peripheral blood. Blood of patients with ankylosing spondylitis appeared to be characterized by a TCR beta motif of several highly homologous variants.

There are a few counts of this clonotype. What it recognizes is unknown. A quantitative 5'-RACE method, one with molecular barcodes, was used to make TCR beta libraries. TCRdb analysed the 5' RACE reads with MiXCR anew, one entry per CDR3 protein. Among 500,000 to 550,000 distinct CDR3 sequences listed, more than 9.5% were seen once. Specimen: blood, either unsorted or a sorted T cell fraction (not recorded which). The receptor was isolated from a male donor with ankylosing spondylitis.

The CDR3 protein is CASSLAASGRARNEGFF. CDR3 nucleotide sequence: TGCGCCAGCAGCTTGGCCGCTAGCGGGAGGGCCCGCAATGAGGGGTTCTTC. The chain employs TRBV5-1 and TRBJ2-1; TRBD2 aligns across 12 bases. The CDR3 spans 17 residues. J gave up 15 bases and V 0 bases, and 16 bases lay outside the gene matches. CDR1 and CDR2 from the germline V gene are SGHRS and YFSETQ.